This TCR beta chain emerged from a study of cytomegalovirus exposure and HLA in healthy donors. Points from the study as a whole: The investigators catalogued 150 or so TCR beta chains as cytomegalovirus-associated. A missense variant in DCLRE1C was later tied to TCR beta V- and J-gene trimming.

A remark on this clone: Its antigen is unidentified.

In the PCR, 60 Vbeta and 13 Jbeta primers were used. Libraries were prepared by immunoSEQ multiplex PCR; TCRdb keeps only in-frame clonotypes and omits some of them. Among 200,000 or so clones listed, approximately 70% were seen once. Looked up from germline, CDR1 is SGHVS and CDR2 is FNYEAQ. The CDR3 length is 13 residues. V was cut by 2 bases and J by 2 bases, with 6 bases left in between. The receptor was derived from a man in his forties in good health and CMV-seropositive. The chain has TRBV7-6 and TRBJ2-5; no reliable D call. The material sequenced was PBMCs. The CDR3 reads CASSLPGQETQYF. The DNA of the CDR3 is TGTGCCAGCAGCTTACCAGGACAAGAGACCCAGTACTTC.